This T cell receptor beta chain was sequenced during a study of T cell clonotyping in hematopoietic cell transplantation. Findings of the study overall: After transplant, recipient diversity fell while pathologically expanded clonotypes grew through day 180. Cells were unsorted, so CD4 and CD8 contributions were not separated.

Concerning this clone itself: The antigen is unknown.

Assay used: immunoSEQ multiplex PCR; TCRdb lists only in-frame clones, some missing. This table holds about 7,200 clones, about nine tenths found once. This CDR3 has 14 amino acids. CDR1 is SGHTA and CDR2 is FQGNSA in the germline V gene. V lost 3 bases to trimming and J lost 1 base, with 9 bases between them. The sequencing used PBMCs, collected 100 days after allogeneic stem cell transplant. The sequence came from a male patient aged 18 to 29 who had an allogeneic stem cell transplant from a related donor, so the T cells may come from the graft donor. Some clones in this sample may be carry-over from other donors' samples. The rearrangement joins TRBV7-2 to TRBJ1-2; D ambiguous. The CDR3, as DNA: TGTGCCAGCAGCTTCGGGCTTGATAACTATGGCTACACCTTC. Translation gives CASSFGLDNYGYTF.